This TCR beta chain was captured in a study of long-term antiretroviral therapy in people with HIV. Study-level results: Even long-term ART left TRB diversity below transplant donor controls, despite gains. The study collected no data on ART adherence, viral resistance or therapy changes.

Run at survey level, the immunoSEQ assay was version v3.0. A per-sample goal of roughly 35,000-55,000 T-cell genomes was targeted by sequencing. Assay used: immunoSEQ multiplex PCR; TCRdb lists only in-frame clones, some missing. This table holds some 22,000 clones, more than 70% found once. To note about this clone: What it recognizes is unknown.

The ends were cut back, 9 bases at V and 6 bases at J, with 20 bases in the middle. This CDR3 has 14 amino acids. Germline CDR1 reads MNHNY; CDR2 reads SVGAGI (reference sequence). The receptor's source is a man between 45 and 60 years old with HIV. V is TRBV6-6 and J is TRBJ1-2; possible D gene TRBD1, 5 bases. This sample comprised unsorted PBMCs, obtained at the start of antiretroviral therapy. The CDR3, as DNA: TGTGCCAGTTCTCCTCCCGGGGGGTCGGATGGCTACACCTTC. It specifies CASSPPGGSDGYTF.